What follows is one T cell receptor beta chain and its context. Its antigen is undetermined. This specimen belongs to a study of cytomegalovirus exposure and HLA in healthy donors. After removal of 1 base from V and 8 bases from J, the junction contained 13 bases not matched to a gene. Germline loops: CDR1 SGHDN, CDR2 FVKESK. The CDR3 runs to 19 residues. PCR involved 60 Vbeta and 13 Jbeta primers. Produced via immunoSEQ multiplex PCR; TCRdb's table is partial and in-frame only. The profile covers around 180,000 clones, with approximately 80% appearing a single time and approximately 2% taken by the ten largest. Study conclusions and caveats: According to the study, around 160 TCR beta chains were cytomegalovirus-associated.

The sequence came from a woman in her late teens or twenties in good health and CMV-seropositive. The chain carries TRBV14 and TRBJ2-1; TRBD2 agrees at 14 bases. Input material: PBMCs. CDR3 amino acids: CASSQGLRTSGGRGDEQFF. For the CDR3, the DNA is TGTGCCAGCAGCCAAGGCCTCCGGACTAGCGGGGGGCGGGGGGATGAGCAGTTCTTC.